One sample yielded the 10 T cell receptor beta chains listed below, sequenced in a study of T cells in Graves' hyperthyroidism and ophthalmopathy. It was RNA transcripts that yielded the amplified TCR beta CDR3 regions. Initially, a first-round RT-PCR of the TCR CDR3 employed the HTBI primer set. TCRdb ran MiXCR on the multiplex PCR reads and lists one entry per CDR3 protein. Of about 340,000 distinct CDR3 sequences detected, 21% appear once; the ten largest clones hold about 50%. The sample comprised blood. The receptors derive from a woman aged 50 to 60 with Graves' hyperthyroidism.

This clonotype has ten or more counts. The gene calls are TRBV6-1 and TRBJ1-1; D call uncertain. Germline V lookup: CDR1 MNHNS, CDR2 SASEGT. The CDR3 runs 13 residues. Trimming left V 7 bases short and J 3 bases short, with 12 bases between. The CDR3 sequence is CASNQASDTEAFF. The DNA of the CDR3 is TGTGCCAGCAATCAGGCTTCGGACACTGAAGCTTTCTTT.

The V call is TRBV2, the J call TRBJ2-5; maybe TRBD1 (6 bases). Germline CDR1 and CDR2: SNHLY and FYNNEI. V lost 6 bases and J lost 3, with 17 bases in between. The CDR3 covers 15 residues. CDR3 residues: CASSWVGAGEETQYF. For the CDR3, the DNA is TGTGCCAGCAGCTGGGTCGGGGCAGGGGAAGAGACCCAGTACTTC. Using reference TRBV2 and TRBJ2-5 for the parts outside the CDR3, the full variable domain is EPEVTQTPSHQVTQMGQEVILRCVPISNHLYFYWYRQILGQKVEFLVSFYNNEISEKSEIFDDQFSVERPDGSNFTLKIRSTKLEDSAMYFCASSWVGAGEETQYFGPGTRLLVL.

CDR3 residues: CASSQGRVSGNTEAFF. CDR3 coding DNA: TGTGCCAGCAGCCAAGGTCGGGTTTCGGGTAACACTGAAGCTTTCTTT. V usage is TRBV3-1 and J usage is TRBJ1-1; D remains unclear. The CDR3 sequence is 16 residues long. Germline V CDR1 and CDR2: LGHDT, YNNKEL (reference sequence). V was clipped by 1 base and J by 2 bases, with 14 bases between them.

This clonotype has ten or more counts. V usage is TRBV12-3 or TRBV12-4 and J usage is TRBJ1-1, with D hard to call. This CDR3 is 14 amino acids long. Trimming left V 2 bases short and J 4 bases short, with 11 bases between. The CDR3 nucleotides are TGTGCCAGCAGTTTATCTTCCGGGTTCACTGAAGCTTTCTTT. It translates to CASSLSSGFTEAFF.

This clonotype was seen many times. This chain links TRBV28 with TRBJ1-2; 10 bases are shared with TRBD1. Germline V gives CDR1 MDHEN, CDR2 SYDVKM. The CDR3 spans 15 residues. The V gene end was trimmed by 3 bases and the J gene end by 4 bases; junction bases not matched to a gene: 5. The CDR3 nucleotides read TGTGCCAGCAGTTTTCCGGGACAGGGGAGCTATGGCTACACCTTC. It translates to CASSFPGQGSYGYTF.

This clonotype was detected ten times or more. The V and J genes are TRBV5-1 and TRBJ1-3; D unclear. Looked up from germline, CDR1 is SGHRS and CDR2 is YFSETQ. The V and J ends lost 0 bases and 0 bases respectively, with 7 bases between them. This CDR3 spans 15 amino acids. This CDR3 is CASSLEGISGNTIYF. DNA of the CDR3: TGCGCCAGCAGCTTGGAAGGAATCTCTGGAAACACCATATATTTT.

This chain uses TRBV3-1 with TRBJ2-7; 8 nucleotides agree with TRBD1. Germline V gene data show CDR1 as LGHDT and CDR2 as YNNKEL (reference sequence). V lost 6 bases to trimming and J lost 0 bases; unmatched junction nucleotides: 4. The CDR3 loop spans 14 amino acids. The CDR3 DNA reads TGTGCCAGCAGACGGACAGGGCGCTCCTACGAGCAGTACTTC. Amino acids: CASRRTGRSYEQYF.

A few counts support this clonotype. The chain's CDR3 is CASSGTVQETQYF. The CDR3 region has the DNA TGTGCCAGCAGTGGGACGGTACAAGAGACCCAGTACTTC. The rearrangement joins TRBV27 to TRBJ2-5; D is perhaps TRBD1 or TRBD2 (5 bases each). CDR3 length: 13 amino acids. Per germline, CDR1 MNHEY and CDR2 SMNVEV (reference sequence). With 5 bases removed from V and 2 bases from J, the gap between germline ends came to 9 bases.

V gene TRBV4-1 combines with J gene TRBJ1-2; 12 positions match TRBD1. The CDR3 consists of 17 residues. The ends lost 3 bases at V and 6 bases at J; junction bases unmatched: 11. CDR1 and CDR2 (germline): MGHRA, YSYEKL. The CDR3 reads CASSQSAGTGGADGYTF. The CDR3 nucleotides read TGCGCCAGCAGCCAGAGTGCCGGGACAGGGGGCGCGGATGGCTACACCTTC.

This clonotype showed up many times. This rearrangement joins TRBV12-3 or TRBV12-4 to TRBJ1-1; D gene uncertain. Between the trimmed V and J ends, which lost 7 bases and 5 bases, there was a span of 20 bases. This CDR3 spans 15 amino acids. The CDR3 spells CASTLRPQARTEAFF. Here the CDR3 DNA reads TGTGCCAGCACCCTAAGGCCGCAGGCCCGGACTGAAGCTTTCTTT.